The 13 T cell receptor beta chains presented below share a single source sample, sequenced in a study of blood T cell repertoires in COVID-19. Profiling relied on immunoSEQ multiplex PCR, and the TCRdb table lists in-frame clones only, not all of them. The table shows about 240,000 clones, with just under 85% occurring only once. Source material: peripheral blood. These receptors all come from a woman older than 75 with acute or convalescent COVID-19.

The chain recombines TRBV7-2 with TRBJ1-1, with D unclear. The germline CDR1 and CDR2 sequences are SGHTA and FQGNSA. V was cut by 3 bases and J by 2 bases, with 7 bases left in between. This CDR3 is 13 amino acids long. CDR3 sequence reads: CASSFDFNTEAFF. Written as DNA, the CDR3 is TGTGCCAGCAGCTTCGACTTCAACACTGAAGCTTTCTTT.

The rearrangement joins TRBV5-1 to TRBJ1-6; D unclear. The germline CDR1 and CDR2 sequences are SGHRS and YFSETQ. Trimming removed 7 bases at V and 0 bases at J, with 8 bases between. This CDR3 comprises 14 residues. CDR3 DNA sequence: TGCGCCAGCGCCCGGAGCTCCTATAATTCACCCCTCCACTTT. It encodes CASARSSYNSPLHF.

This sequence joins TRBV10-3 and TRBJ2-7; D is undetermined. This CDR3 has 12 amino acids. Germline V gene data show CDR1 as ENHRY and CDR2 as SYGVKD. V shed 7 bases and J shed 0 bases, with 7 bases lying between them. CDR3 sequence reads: CAINDNSYEQYF. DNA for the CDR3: TGTGCCATCAACGACAACTCCTACGAGCAGTACTTC.

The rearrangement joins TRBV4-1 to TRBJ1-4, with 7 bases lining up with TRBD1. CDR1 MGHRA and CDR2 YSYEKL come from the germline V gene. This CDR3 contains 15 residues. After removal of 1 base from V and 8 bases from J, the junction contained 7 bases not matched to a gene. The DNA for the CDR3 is TGCGCCAGCAGCCAAGTGACAGGGTGGAACGAAAAACTGTTTTTT. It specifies CASSQVTGWNEKLFF.

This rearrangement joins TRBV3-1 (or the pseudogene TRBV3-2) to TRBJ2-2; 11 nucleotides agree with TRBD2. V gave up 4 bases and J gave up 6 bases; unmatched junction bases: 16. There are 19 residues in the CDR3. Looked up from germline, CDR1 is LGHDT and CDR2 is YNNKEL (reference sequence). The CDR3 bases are TGTGCCAGCAGCCTCTTGCTTCCTAGCGGGGGGCGGGAAGCCGGGGAGCTGTTTTTT. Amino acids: CASSLLLPSGGREAGELFF.

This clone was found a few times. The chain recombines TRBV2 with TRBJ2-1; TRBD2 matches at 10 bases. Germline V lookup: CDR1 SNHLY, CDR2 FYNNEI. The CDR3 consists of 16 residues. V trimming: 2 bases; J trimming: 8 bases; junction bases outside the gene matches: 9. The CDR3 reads CASSEKQRGGLYEQFF. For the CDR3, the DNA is TGTGCCAGCAGTGAAAAGCAGCGGGGGGGCTTGTATGAGCAGTTCTTC.

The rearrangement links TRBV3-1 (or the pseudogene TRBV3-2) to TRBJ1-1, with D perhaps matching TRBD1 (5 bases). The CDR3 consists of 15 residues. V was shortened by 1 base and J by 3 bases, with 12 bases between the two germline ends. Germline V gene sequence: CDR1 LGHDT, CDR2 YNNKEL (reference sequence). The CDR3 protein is CASSQVRWGDTEAFF. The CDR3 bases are TGTGCCAGCAGCCAAGTCCGATGGGGGGACACTGAAGCTTTCTTT.

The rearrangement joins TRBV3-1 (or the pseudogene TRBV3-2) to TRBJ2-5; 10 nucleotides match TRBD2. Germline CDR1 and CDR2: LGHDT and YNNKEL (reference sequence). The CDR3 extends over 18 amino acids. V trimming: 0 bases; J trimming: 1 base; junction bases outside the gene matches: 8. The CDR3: CASSQERSSGGLQETQYF. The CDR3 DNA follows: TGTGCCAGCAGCCAAGAGCGGAGTAGCGGGGGGCTCCAAGAGACCCAGTACTTC.

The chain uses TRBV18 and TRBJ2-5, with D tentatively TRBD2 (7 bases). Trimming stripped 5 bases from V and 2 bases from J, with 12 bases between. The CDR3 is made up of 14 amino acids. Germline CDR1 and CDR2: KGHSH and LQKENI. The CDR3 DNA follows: TGTGCCAGCTCATCCGAGGGGGGGCAAGAGACCCAGTACTTC. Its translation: CASSSEGGQETQYF.

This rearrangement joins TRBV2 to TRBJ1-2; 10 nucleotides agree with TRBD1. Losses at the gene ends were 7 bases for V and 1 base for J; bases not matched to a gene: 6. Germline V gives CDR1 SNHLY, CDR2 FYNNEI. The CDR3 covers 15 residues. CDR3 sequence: CASTVDRGHNYGYTF. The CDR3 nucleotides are TGTGCCAGCACCGTAGACAGGGGGCATAACTATGGCTACACCTTC. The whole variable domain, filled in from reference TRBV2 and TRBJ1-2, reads EPEVTQTPSHQVTQMGQEVILRCVPISNHLYFYWYRQILGQKVEFLVSFYNNEISEKSEIFDDQFSVERPDGSNFTLKIRSTKLEDSAMYFCASTVDRGHNYGYTFGSGTRLTVV.

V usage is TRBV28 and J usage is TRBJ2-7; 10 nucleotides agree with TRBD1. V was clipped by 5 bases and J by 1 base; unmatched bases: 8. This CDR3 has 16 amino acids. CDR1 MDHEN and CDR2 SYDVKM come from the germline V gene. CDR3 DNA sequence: TGTGCCAGCAGTCGGCCACGGGACAGGGGTTCCTACGAGCAGTACTTC. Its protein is CASSRPRDRGSYEQYF.

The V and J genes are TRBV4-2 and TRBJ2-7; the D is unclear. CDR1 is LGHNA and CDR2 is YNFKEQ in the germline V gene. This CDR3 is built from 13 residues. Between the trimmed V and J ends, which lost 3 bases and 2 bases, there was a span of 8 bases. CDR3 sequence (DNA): TGTGCCAGCAGCCATGGGCCCACCTACGAGCAGTACTTC. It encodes CASSHGPTYEQYF.

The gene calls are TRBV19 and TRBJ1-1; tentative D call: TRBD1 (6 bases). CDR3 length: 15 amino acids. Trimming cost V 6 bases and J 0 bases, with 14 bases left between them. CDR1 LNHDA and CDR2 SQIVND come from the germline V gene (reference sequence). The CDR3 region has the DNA TGTGCCAGTAGCGAGCAGGGGCCGATGAACACTGAAGCTTTCTTT. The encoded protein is CASSEQGPMNTEAFF.